This TCR beta chain was sequenced for a study of beta chain features in type 1 diabetes. Every bit of the isolated RNA underwent reverse transcription, so sequencing read expressed TCRB transcripts. The protocol was immunoSEQ multiplex PCR, while the TCRdb copy is restricted to in-frame clones and leaves out a portion. The sample consists of some 190,000 clones, 7% to 9% of them appearing once. The study's findings and limits: In comparison with healthy donors, patients had naive, central memory and Treg TCRB repertoires that appeared more similar. Among patients with Type 1 diabetes, TCRB CDR3s were moderately but significantly shorter in every one of the four CD4+ subsets. Equally in patients and controls, shorter templates might have been favored by PCR.

One heparinised draw, averaging about 110 mL, was taken per donor. All of the sorted populations showed purity greater than 95%. CDR3 length: 14 amino acids. The V segment lost 5 bases and the J segment 3 bases; nucleotides outside the gene matches: 6. Germline V gene sequence: CDR1 SEHNR, CDR2 FQNEAQ (reference sequence). The table lists this clone with a few counts. Its specificity is not known. The clonotype originates from a young man with type 1 diabetes. The chain carries TRBV7-9 and TRBJ2-5, with 7 bases fitting TRBD1. Sequencing was performed on central memory CD4+ T cells from blood. Here the CDR3 reads CASSPGTVKETQYF. Written as DNA, the CDR3 is TGTGCCAGCAGCCCGGGGACAGTTAAAGAGACCCAGTACTTC.